Sequencing of this T cell receptor beta chain was carried out in a study of cytomegalovirus exposure and HLA in healthy donors. The repertoire was sequenced with immunoSEQ multiplex PCR; TCRdb's copy has only in-frame clones and lacks some. In the table there are 150,000 or so clones, roughly 89% of which are singletons. The CDR3 length is 11 residues. Trimming took off 10 bases at V and 8 bases at J, with 12 bases between the two ends. Germline CDR1 is MDHEN and CDR2 is SYDVKM. This sequence originates from a woman under 30 in good health and CMV-seropositive. The rearrangement links TRBV28 to TRBJ2-1; TRBD2 is a possible D gene (5 bases). Sequenced input: PBMCs. The CDR3 protein is CATRVEDEQFF. The CDR3 DNA reads TGTGCCACGAGGGTAGAGGATGAGCAGTTCTTC.